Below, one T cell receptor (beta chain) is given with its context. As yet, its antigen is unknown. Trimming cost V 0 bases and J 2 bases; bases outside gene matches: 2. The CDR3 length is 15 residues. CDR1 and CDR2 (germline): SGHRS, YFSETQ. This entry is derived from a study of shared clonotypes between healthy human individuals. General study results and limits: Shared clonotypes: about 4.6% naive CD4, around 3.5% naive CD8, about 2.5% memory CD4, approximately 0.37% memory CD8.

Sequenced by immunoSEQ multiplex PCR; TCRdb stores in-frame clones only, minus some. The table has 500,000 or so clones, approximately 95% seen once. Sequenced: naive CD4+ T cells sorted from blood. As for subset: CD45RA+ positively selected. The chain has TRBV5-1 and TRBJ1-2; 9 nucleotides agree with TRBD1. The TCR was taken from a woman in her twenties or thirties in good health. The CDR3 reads CASSLGQGENYGYTF. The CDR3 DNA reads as TGCGCCAGCAGCTTGGGACAGGGGGAGAACTATGGCTACACCTTC.